Listed below are T cell receptor beta chains from one sample, sequenced in a study of CXCR3 chemokines and chemotherapy response in bladder cancer. TCRdb processed the PCR reads anew with MiXCR; each CDR3 protein has one entry. The data contain about 3,500 distinct CDR3 sequences, more than 25% of them seen just once; the ten biggest clones take up roughly 15%. This sample was obtained from a patient whose treatment included neoadjuvant chemotherapy. The receptors here all came from a human donor with bladder cancer that did not respond to neoadjuvant chemotherapy. Each CDR3 is given with its conserved first and last residue. Each record gives: J gene, D gene, clone size, V gene, CDR3 protein, CDR3 DNA. D genes are given only for firm matches. Where a row states a size, it is once, few, many or the class of an expanded clone; other rows omit it.

TRBJ2-2 | NA | NA | TRBV10-3 | CAISDSGQGWTGELFF | TGTGCCATCAGTGACTCGGGGCAGGGATGGACCGGGGAGCTGTTTTTT
TRBJ2-7 | NA | medium-sized | TRBV27 | CASSSSPVGSISYEQYF | TGTGCCAGCAGTTCATCCCCGGTGGGCTCAATCTCCTACGAGCAGTACTTC
TRBJ1-2 | NA | many | TRBV13 | CASSLGGGGGYTF | TGTGCCAGCAGCTTAGGGGGGGGAGGTGGCTACACCTTC
TRBJ2-1 | NA | medium-sized | TRBV5-4 | CASSPTGGTYNEQFF | TGTGCCAGCAGTCCCACGGGGGGCACCTACAATGAGCAGTTCTTC
TRBJ2-6 | TRBD1 | medium-sized | TRBV6-5 | CASSSLGTGRSGANVLTF | TGTGCCAGCAGTTCCCTCGGGACAGGGAGGTCTGGGGCCAACGTCCTGACTTTC
TRBJ2-1 | NA | many | TRBV12-5 | CASGSAWARGSYNEQFF | TGTGCTAGTGGTTCCGCCTGGGCGAGGGGTTCCTACAATGAGCAGTTCTTC
TRBJ2-1 | NA | NA | TRBV7-2 | CASSLAGGARNEQFF | TGTGCCAGCAGCTTAGCGGGGGGAGCCAGGAATGAGCAGTTCTTC
TRBJ2-7 | TRBD2 | NA | TRBV6-1 | CASSYLGLAGLNEQYF | TGTGCCAGCAGTTACCTAGGACTAGCGGGGTTGAACGAGCAGTACTTC
TRBJ1-4 | TRBD1 | few | TRBV12-3/TRBV12-4 | CASRQDRGLREKLFF | TGTGCCAGCAGGCAAGACAGGGGGCTGAGAGAAAAACTGTTTTTT
TRBJ2-3 | NA | many | TRBV2 | CASRPRDPGADTQYF | TGTGCCAGCAGGCCTCGGGACCCAGGGGCAGATACGCAGTATTTT
TRBJ2-3 | TRBD2 | medium-sized | TRBV6-5 | CASSPLAGGTDTQYF | TGTGCCAGCAGTCCACTAGCGGGGGGAACAGATACGCAGTATTTT
TRBJ2-3 | NA | medium-sized | TRBV5-4 | CASSPGGATTDTQYF | TGTGCCAGCAGCCCGGGGGGCGCCACTACAGATACGCAGTATTTT
TRBJ1-1 | NA | large | TRBV29-1 | CSVVGPMNTEAFF | TGCAGCGTTGTAGGTCCGATGAACACTGAAGCTTTCTTT
TRBJ1-4 | TRBD1 | NA | TRBV9 | CASSPVVGGNEKLFF | TGTGCCAGCAGCCCCGTGGTAGGGGGCAATGAAAAACTGTTTTTT
TRBJ1-5 | NA | medium-sized | TRBV7-2 | CASSFGRMGSNQPQHF | TGTGCCAGCAGCTTTGGTAGGATGGGGAGCAATCAGCCCCAGCATTTT
TRBJ1-6 | NA | many | TRBV28 | CASSLVVTDSYNSPLHF | TGTGCCAGCAGTTTAGTCGTCACGGACTCCTATAATTCACCCCTCCACTTT
TRBJ1-1 | NA | many | TRBV20-1 | CSATTQRTVNTEAFF | TGCAGTGCTACGACCCAGAGGACGGTGAACACTGAAGCTTTCTTT
TRBJ2-1 | NA | large | TRBV6-2/TRBV6-3 | CASSLMLRESSYNEQFF | TGTGCCAGCAGCCTTATGCTCAGGGAGTCCTCCTACAATGAGCAGTTCTTC
TRBJ2-5 | TRBD2 | NA | TRBV4-3 | CASSLYGGGQETQYF | TGTGCCAGCAGCCTCTATGGGGGGGGGCAAGAGACCCAGTACTTC
TRBJ1-1 | TRBD1 | medium-sized | TRBV6-2/TRBV6-3 | CASKGQGSVTEAFF | TGTGCCAGCAAAGGACAGGGGTCGGTCACTGAAGCTTTCTTT
TRBJ2-7 | NA | medium-sized | TRBV6-2/TRBV6-3 | CASSYRTQGEQYF | TGTGCCAGCAGTTACCGAACCCAGGGCGAGCAGTACTTC
TRBJ1-2 | NA | many | TRBV20-1 | CSASLGVFNYGYTF | TGCAGTGCCTCCCTCGGGGTTTTTAACTATGGCTACACCTTC